Sequencing of this T cell receptor (beta chain) was carried out in a study of cytomegalovirus exposure and HLA in healthy donors (dated by TCRdb to about 2017). Looking at the study overall: An earlier analysis of several hundred of the donors reported more than 250 Gb of sequence data and 117 million unique TCR beta sequences from roughly 200 million T cells. An early release that covered more than 550 HLA-typed donors contained around 300 gigabases of sequencing data and 75 million to 100 million unique TCR sequences. An earlier analysis of more than 450 of the donors used high-throughput TCR beta sequencing to judge whether each TCR beta V gene segment behaved as functional or pseudogenic. Every discovery cohort repertoire had been produced on one sequencing platform. Genome-wide SNP genotypes for about 65% of the 666 donors were used in a later genetic analysis, which treated that subset as a discovery cohort. In a later analysis, previously published TCR beta repertoires from 500 to 750 donors were re-analyzed and high-resolution HLA genotyping was added so that TCR occurrence patterns could be studied. To predict cytomegalovirus infection status, the study combined high-throughput TCR immunosequencing, statistical association of individual TCRs with disease status, and machine learning. The study profiled the T cell repertoires of fewer than 850 subjects by immunosequencing and related them to cytomegalovirus serostatus. HLA typing included class I and class II loci at four-digit resolution. Typing coverage varied by locus: about 620-640 donors for A, B, C, DRB1 and DQB1; about 520 for DQA1; approximately 570 for DPA1; 400 to 480 for DPB1. Donor age, sex, ethnicity and CMV serostatus were compiled together with the repertoire data. A separate validation cohort of 90 to 150 different subjects was used in addition to the approximately 700-subject first cohort. Of the 300 to 500 genotyped donors, 75% to 85% were placed in the genetic ancestry cluster associated with self-reported Caucasian donors. Rather than drawing on any new phenotypic data, the later analysis identified candidate immune exposures from TCR beta sequences and the way those sequences occurred across donors. The aim of the study was to test whether cataloging public T cell receptors could identify signatures of past pathogen exposure. A few DR-DQ haplotypes were treated as single units for association and clustering because of strong linkage in the cohort. On average, over 200,000 unique TCR beta nucleotide sequences were sequenced per donor among 350 to 400 genotyped donors of the cohort, with approximately 18% of those sequences being non-productive.

For CDR1 and CDR2, the germline V gene lists SGHDN and FVKESK. The CDR3 spans 16 residues, from the cysteine through the phenylalanine. CDR3 DNA is the only sequence kept; it has 48 bases, read in frame from the first base. V sheds 0 bases and J sheds 0 bases, leaving 11 bases between their ends. Study-level results and caveats: A further reported finding was that TCR beta sequences accurately predicted the HLA-A and HLA-B alleles for most subjects in the first cohort. Some 15 rarely observed V segments, including chromosome 9 orphons, were excluded from the earlier analysis of several hundred of the donors because counts were too low. Across donors, most TCR sequences were observed very rarely, whereas some public TCRs were present in many individuals. Broadly in line with IMGT annotations, most TCR beta V segments showed up in productive rearrangements about 90% or about 30% of the time in an earlier analysis of 587 of the donors. A cluster of highly shared sequence variants was judged likely to be a technical artifact of the sequencing pipeline. According to a later analysis, parvovirus B19, influenza, CMV and Epstein-Barr virus appeared linked to several top co-occurrence clusters. Some IMGT-functional V segments, including TRBV6-2 and TRBV6-3, could not be distinguished by the 87-base-pair reads and were therefore excluded. In a later genetic analysis, a missense DCLRE1C variant was associated with V-gene and J-gene trimming of TCR beta chains, and the association was replicated in an independent cohort. HLA typing was unavailable for some donors at each locus, so association tests used only the typed subset. The classifier was reported to diagnose cytomegalovirus status with high specificity and sensitivity in both the original cohort and the validation cohort. According to a later genetic analysis, donors in an Asian-associated ancestry cluster had fewer N-insertions in productive TCRs than the approximately 670-donor mean. The only immune exposure information available for the cohort was CMV serostatus. In this cohort, only TCR beta chains were sequenced, and detectable features were limited by the absence of alpha or paired-chain data. A few of the identified cytomegalovirus-associated TCR beta chains were confirmed in vitro to be specific for cytomegalovirus antigens. Strong co-occurrence of HLA alleles, especially DR and DQ, made assigning TCR associations to individual alleles difficult. According to a later analysis, TCR association rates differed among HLA loci, with DRB1 alleles showing the most associated TCRs and HLA-C alleles showing the fewest. Most CMV-associated TCR beta chains appeared to be HLA-restricted in a later analysis, and the HLA associations seemed to be driven largely by CMV exposure. Specific HLA alleles were associated with roughly 16,000 TCR beta sequences at a false discovery rate of 0.05 in a later analysis. It was suggested by the authors that the approach could potentially be generalized to other disease states and immunological phenotypes. In a later analysis, HLA-associated TCR beta chains showed more clonal expansion and lower generation probabilities than non-associated chains that were equally common. A total of about 180 TCR beta chains were listed by the study as associated with cytomegalovirus. Correlated functional status among segregating V segments might reflect linkage disequilibrium, but an unknown experimental factor could not be ruled out. Presence/absence analyses assumed roughly uniform sequencing depth across donors, an assumption that may not hold.

Libraries were constructed by the immunoSEQ multiplex PCR assay. For the multiplex PCR, a mixture combining 60 forward primers for TCR Vbeta segments and 13 reverse primers for TCR Jbeta segments was used. The CDR3 region of rearranged TCR beta genes was amplified from genomic DNA with a multiplex PCR assay. Amplified TCR beta libraries were sequenced as 87-base-pair reads on the Illumina HiSeq System. On the authors' methods: In a later analysis, some 80 million unique TCR beta chains were counted across the approximately 640 repertoires, and roughly 10 million of these chains were shared by at least two donors. To remove PCR and sequencing errors, raw reads were error-corrected and collapsed into unique sequences using a nearest-neighbor algorithm that merged closely related sequences. Alignment of CDR3 sequences to IMGT reference sequences was used to assign V, D and J gene segments. For a sequence to be retained, at least a six-nucleotide match to both a V gene segment and a J gene segment was required. Rearrangements were called productive when the CDR3 lacked stop codons and stayed in frame with V and J; all others were non-productive. Following IMGT convention, CDR3 was defined as the stretch from the second conserved V-encoded cysteine up to the conserved J-encoded phenylalanine. Sequences without an unambiguous match to a single V gene segment were excluded from the earlier analysis of 450 to 650 of the donors. In an earlier analysis of approximately 610 of the donors, V segments were called functional above 56.7% productive rearrangements and were called segregating when the between-donor standard deviation exceeded 5%. A statistical classification framework was developed to diagnose cytomegalovirus status using the catalog of TCR beta chain sequences. V and J gene assignment, in a later analysis, came from comparing TCR nucleotide sequences with IMGT/GENE-DB human TR gene sequences. Using the TCRdist pipeline, a later analysis assigned CDR3 sequences along with most-parsimonious VDJ recombination scenarios. In a later analysis, every TCR beta chain was defined by the combination of its CDR3 amino acid sequence and its V-gene family, and reads without a unique V-gene family were dropped. As a way to deal with suspected cross-contamination and a sequencing artifact, a later analysis dropped 450 to 700 nucleotide sequences that were highly shared and had low generation probability. For each public chain, a later analysis derived a clonal expansion index from normalized ranks of inferred template counts within each repertoire. In a later analysis, generation probabilities were computed with a VDJ recombination model fitted to out-of-frame rearrangements, and the resulting probabilities were checked against IGoR. A later analysis scored TCR-TCR, TCR-HLA and TCR-CMV co-occurrence with hypergeometric tests, applying a repertoire-size bias correction to TCR pairs. False discovery rates were estimated in a later analysis by permuting HLA or CMV assignments 20 times. In a later analysis, co-occurring TCRs were grouped using DBSCAN, with TCRdist sequence similarity added in when clustering inside HLA-allele-positive subsets. Repertoires with fewer than 30,000 or more than 120,000 public chains were left out of co-occurrence clustering, as were four to six repertoires with anomalous nucleotide sharing. TCRdb carries this immuneACCESS record with in-frame sequences only. Its versions omit some clonotypes, under half of them owing to an unresolved V gene in the studies checked, with the rest unexplained. The V and J calls and clone size are taken from that table; D and trimming were inferred from the DNA. The sample profile shows around 130,000 clones; around 78% of them were found once. 1.8% of the sample lies in the top ten.

The cohort comprised around 700 healthy bone marrow donors. At the time of sampling, every cohort member was nominally healthy, though immune exposures that went unrecorded were likely present. The donor was CMV seronegative and belonged to the group of around 400 seronegative cohort members. A peripheral blood sample was collected from each donor, and TCR beta sequencing was performed on peripheral blood mononuclear cells. Genomic DNA was extracted from the blood cell samples with the Qiagen DNeasy Blood Extraction Kit. As to this clone: Its recognized antigen is unknown. Per-nucleotide qualities are absent, and no much larger clonotype sits a single base away.

This TCR was sampled from a woman in her 50s in good health and CMV-seronegative. The sequence joins TRBV14 to TRBJ1-1, with the D gene not confidently named. Material for sequencing was PBMCs. In nucleotide form, the sequence is TGTGCCAGCAGCCAAGAGAGACACCGATTGAACACTGAAGCTTTCTTT. The encoded protein is CASSQERHRLNTEAFF.